Shown below are 19 T cell receptor beta chains from a single sample sequenced in a study of Ad26.COV2.S vaccination and SARS-CoV-2 variants. Treatment here: roughly 20 received Ad26.COV2.S at low or high dose, single or two shots; several received placebo; per-sample allocation not given. Specimens were obtained on day 63 following the first vaccine or placebo injection. This table comes from immunoSEQ multiplex PCR, and its TCRdb copy is limited to in-frame clones, with some not included. The sample has roughly 450,000 clones, over 75% seen once. Source: peripheral blood, taken in a trial of Ad26.COV2.S vaccine versus placebo. These receptors were obtained from a person between 18 and 59 years old who received the Ad26.COV2.S COVID-19 vaccine or a placebo.

This sequence joins TRBV20-1 and TRBJ2-7, with 7 bases aligning to TRBD2. CDR1 DFQATT and CDR2 SNEGSKA come from the germline V gene (reference sequence). V dropped 5 bases and J dropped 9; count of bases not matched to a gene: 7. This CDR3 region has 11 residues. CDR3 sequence reads: CSAEDSGSQYF. CDR3 bases: TGCAGTGCTGAGGATAGCGGGTCGCAGTACTTC.

This chain connects TRBV4-1 to TRBJ2-3; D not certain. V was trimmed by 0 bases and J by 6 bases, leaving 4 bases between them. This CDR3 comprises 12 residues. Germline lookup yields CDR1 MGHRA and CDR2 YSYEKL. The CDR3 loop is CASSQDLDTQYF. CDR3 in DNA: TGCGCCAGCAGCCAAGATCTTGATACGCAGTATTTT.

This chain links TRBV6-5 with TRBJ2-3; TRBD2 matches at 9 bases. The germline CDR1 and CDR2 sequences are MNHEY and SVGAGI. V shed 6 bases and J 10 bases; nucleotides not matched to a gene: 11. The CDR3 loop spans 14 amino acids. The CDR3, as DNA: TGTGCCAGCAGCCCGGGACTAGCCATCCCATCGCAGTATTTT. Protein: CASSPGLAIPSQYF.

The chain carries TRBV20-1 and TRBJ1-1; D ambiguous. Germline CDR1 reads DFQATT; CDR2 reads SNEGSKA (reference sequence). Trimming left V 5 bases short and J 0 bases short, with 4 bases between. CDR3 length: 11 amino acids. This CDR3 is CSAVMNTEAFF. In DNA form, the CDR3 reads TGCAGTGCTGTCATGAACACTGAAGCTTTCTTT.

As for this clone: It may be a read error: a sequence one base away is much more abundant. The chain carries TRBV10-2 and TRBJ2-7; possible D gene TRBD1, 6 bases. Germline V gives CDR1 WSHSY, CDR2 SAAADI. The length of the CDR3 is 15 residues. Here the CDR3 reads CASNEETGGSYEQYF. The CDR3 DNA reads as TGCGCCAGCAATGAGGAGACAGGTGGATCCTACGAGCAGTACTTC.

This clone was found a few times. The chain is built from TRBV19 and TRBJ2-1, with a tentative D call TRBD2 (5 bases). Trimming shortened V by 1 base and J by 4 bases, and 11 bases separated the two germline ends. CDR3 size: 15 residues. Germline V gene sequence: CDR1 LNHDA, CDR2 SQIVND (reference sequence). Written as DNA, the CDR3 is TGTGCCAGTAGTATAGCGGGATATAAGTACAATGAGCAGTTCTTC. Amino acids: CASSIAGYKYNEQFF.

The rearrangement links TRBV30 to TRBJ1-3; D gene ambiguous. The V gene's germline CDR1 is GTSNPN and CDR2 SVGIG (reference sequence). This CDR3 is 16 amino acids long. V was pared by 3 bases and J by 0 bases, with 15 bases between. Written as DNA, the CDR3 is TGTGCCTGGAGACCCTTAGCGGGGTACTCTGGAAACACCATATATTTT. Translating it yields CAWRPLAGYSGNTIYF. The whole variable domain, filled in from reference TRBV30 and TRBJ1-3, reads SQTIHQWPATLVQPVGSPLSLECTVEGTSNPNLYWYRQAAGRGLQLLFYSVGIGQISSEVPQNLSASRPQDRQFILSSKKLLLSDSGFYLCAWRPLAGYSGNTIYFGEGSWLTVV.

Concerning this clone itself: Here the CDR3 omits its conserved ending phenylalanine or tryptophan, so a read error is the likely source. Because the CDR3's place on the DNA is in doubt, the DNA is left out and the CDR3 is given as listed by TCRdb. CDR3 protein: CASSEAQGARGI. V and J are TRBV2 and TRBJ1-1; TRBD1, the table's D call, lacks a check against the DNA. The CDR3 numbers 12 amino acids, ends counted. The V gene's germline CDR1 is SNHLY and CDR2 FYNNEI.

The rearrangement joins TRBV2 to TRBJ2-1; possible D gene TRBD2, 7 bases. The ends were cut back, 1 base at V and 5 bases at J, with 15 bases in the middle. Per the germline V gene, CDR1 is SNHLY and CDR2 is FYNNEI. There are 16 residues in the CDR3. CDR3 sequence: CASSEGTRGLNNEQFF. In DNA, the CDR3 is TGTGCCAGCAGTGAAGGGACTAGGGGGTTGAACAATGAGCAGTTCTTC.

As for this clone: Other DNA variants within this sample encode the same CDR3. The CDR3 is CASSPREVTEAFF. The CDR3 DNA sequence: TGCGCCAGCAGCCCACGGGAGGTCACTGAAGCTTTCTTT. This chain links TRBV4-1 with TRBJ1-1; D gene ambiguous. V lost 4 bases and J 4 bases, leaving 10 bases between the germline ends. The CDR3 runs 13 residues. Looked up from germline, CDR1 is MGHRA and CDR2 is YSYEKL.

The J gene is TRBJ2-1, the V gene TRBV30; 9 nucleotides align to TRBD2. V gave up 1 base and J gave up 4 bases; unmatched junction bases: 8. CDR3 length equals 16 residues. Germline CDR1 reads GTSNPN; CDR2 reads SVGIG (reference sequence). The chain's CDR3 is CAWSDPALAGYNEQFF. The DNA for the CDR3 is TGTGCCTGGAGTGACCCCGCGCTAGCGGGGTACAATGAGCAGTTCTTC.

The chain recombines TRBV6-5 with TRBJ2-7; 7 bases line up with TRBD1. V shed 5 bases and J 4 bases; nucleotides not matched to a gene: 8. The CDR3 sequence is 14 residues long. In germline, CDR1 is MNHEY, CDR2 SVGAGI. The CDR3 sequence: CASSRGQGLYEQYF. The CDR3 coding sequence is TGTGCCAGCAGTAGGGGGCAGGGTTTGTACGAGCAGTACTTC.

The rearrangement links TRBV27 to TRBJ2-7, with 7 positions matching TRBD2. This CDR3 contains 15 residues. Trimming at V came to 3 bases and at J to 2 bases, leaving 7 bases not matched to a gene. CDR1 is MNHEY, CDR2 SMNVEV, per germline (reference sequence). The CDR3 DNA is TGTGCCAGCAGTTTTAGCGGCGGGGGTACCTACGAGCAGTACTTC. It specifies CASSFSGGGTYEQYF.

The DNA of the CDR3 is TGCGCCAGCAGCCAAGATTTTCGCGCTTTTTTTACTAGCGGACGTAACACCGGGGAGCTGTTTTTT. Its protein is CASSQDFRAFFTSGRNTGELFF. The V gene is TRBV4-3, the J gene TRBJ2-2; TRBD2 aligns across 8 bases. V lost 0 bases to trimming and J lost 2 bases; unmatched junction nucleotides: 20. The CDR3 runs 22 residues. Germline V CDR1 and CDR2: LGHNA, YSLEER.

V usage is TRBV2 and J usage is TRBJ2-1; 9 bases fit TRBD2. The germline V gene encodes CDR1 SNHLY and CDR2 FYNNEI. V gave up 4 bases and J gave up 7 bases; unmatched junction bases: 5. CDR3 length: 14 residues. Written as DNA, the CDR3 is TGTGCCAGCAGTGCTTTCAGCGGGAGGAATGAGCAGTTCTTC. This codes for CASSAFSGRNEQFF.

This rearrangement joins TRBV7-9 to TRBJ2-1, with 14 nucleotides matching TRBD2. Germline trimming cut 3 bases from V and 2 bases from J; bases unmatched to any gene: 6. The CDR3 sequence is 18 residues long. Germline CDR1 and CDR2: SEHNR and FQNEAQ (reference sequence). This CDR3 is CASSFLTSGRGPYNEQFF. The CDR3 bases are TGTGCCAGCAGCTTCCTGACTAGCGGGAGGGGCCCCTACAATGAGCAGTTCTTC.

The chain uses TRBV7-9 and TRBJ2-7, with a possible D match to TRBD1 (5 bases). The germline gives CDR1 SEHNR, CDR2 FQNEAQ (reference sequence). This CDR3 is 14 amino acids long. V lost 5 bases, J lost 2 bases, and 13 bases lay in between. The CDR3 nucleotides are TGTGCCAGCAGCAAGGCAGGGAATACCTACGAGCAGTACTTC. Residues: CASSKAGNTYEQYF. Variable domain in full (rest from reference TRBV7-9 and TRBJ2-7): DTGVSQNPRHKITKRGQNVTFRCDPISEHNRLYWYRQTLGQGPEFLTYFQNEAQLEKSRLLSDRFSAERPKGSFSTLEIQRTEQGDSAMYLCASSKAGNTYEQYFGPGTRLTVT.

The J gene is TRBJ2-7, the V gene TRBV3-1 (or the pseudogene TRBV3-2); tentative D call: TRBD1 (6 bases). The CDR3 runs to 15 residues. Trimming pared 4 bases from V and 4 bases from J, leaving 17 bases between. CDR1 is LGHDT, CDR2 YNNKEL, per germline (reference sequence). The CDR3 bases are TGTGCCAGCAGCCGCAACCTTCTCAGGGGTTACGAGCAGTACTTC. Encoded protein: CASSRNLLRGYEQYF.

This rearrangement joins TRBV7-2 to TRBJ2-7, with D perhaps TRBD1 (6 bases). Between the trimmed V and J ends, which lost 5 bases and 5 bases, there was a span of 13 bases. CDR1 is SGHTA and CDR2 is FQGNSA in the germline V gene. The CDR3 runs to 13 residues. Here the CDR3 DNA reads TGTGCCAGCAGCACGACTCAGGGGAACGAGCAGTACTTC. It encodes CASSTTQGNEQYF.